The 15 T cell receptor beta chains given below trace back to one sample, sequenced in a study of T cells in Graves' hyperthyroidism and ophthalmopathy. Regions amplified from RNA transcripts were the TCR beta CDR3 regions. A set of HTBI primers served as the primers for a first-round RT-PCR of the TCR CDR3. Via MiXCR, TCRdb re-called the multiplex PCR reads, giving one row per CDR3 protein. The sample has about 300,000 distinct CDR3 sequences, approximately 12% seen once. The sequencing sample was made of blood. These receptors originate from a young woman with Graves' hyperthyroidism that later progressed to Graves' ophthalmopathy.

This clonotype was observed at least ten times. The chain links TRBV12-3 or TRBV12-4 to TRBJ2-1; D unclear. This CDR3 comprises 15 residues. V shed 4 bases and J shed 6 bases, with 16 bases lying between them. The DNA for the CDR3 is TGTGCCAGCAGTTCCCAAGACCTACAAGTCAATGAGCAGTTCTTC. It is translated as CASSSQDLQVNEQFF.

In this sample, this clonotype turned up many times. The V call is TRBV5-1, the J call TRBJ2-1; D may be TRBD1 or TRBD2 (6 bases each). Trimming pared 0 bases from V and 1 base from J, leaving 8 bases between. Germline CDR1 and CDR2: SGHRS and YFSETQ. The CDR3 runs 15 residues. CDR3 loop: CASSLVGGSYNEQFF. Here the CDR3 DNA reads TGCGCCAGCAGCTTGGTAGGGGGGTCCTACAATGAGCAGTTCTTC.

The V call is TRBV4-2, the J call TRBJ1-2, with 7 bases lining up with TRBD1. Looked up from germline, CDR1 is LGHNA and CDR2 is YNFKEQ. This CDR3 contains 14 residues. J gave up 4 bases and V 2 bases, and 4 bases lay outside the gene matches. CDR3 region: CASSQRQGSYGYTF. CDR3 DNA sequence: TGTGCCAGCAGCCAAAGACAGGGCTCCTATGGCTACACCTTC.

This clonotype was recorded a few times. The chain couples TRBV14 to TRBJ1-1; D is undetermined. The CDR3 totals 15 residues. The ends were cut back, 1 base at V and 0 bases at J, with 9 bases in the middle. Germline CDR1 is SGHDN and CDR2 is FVKESK. In DNA form, the CDR3 reads TGTGCCAGCAGCCAAGTCGGGGTTTTGAACACTGAAGCTTTCTTT. Protein product: CASSQVGVLNTEAFF.

This clonotype was seen at least ten times. This chain uses TRBV5-6 with TRBJ2-5; D not resolved. The CDR3 is made up of 12 amino acids. V lost 6 bases and J lost 5, with 11 bases in between. Germline V gene sequence: CDR1 SGHDT, CDR2 YYEEEE. DNA of the CDR3: TGTGCCAGCACTAGTCTGGGGGAGACCCAGTACTTC. Translating gives CASTSLGETQYF.

To note about this clonotype: With a much larger clone just one base away, this may be a read error. This chain uses TRBV27 with TRBJ2-5; D may be TRBD1 or TRBD2 (5 bases each). V was pared by 7 bases and J by 11 bases, with 14 bases between. Per germline, CDR1 MNHEY and CDR2 SMNVEV (reference sequence). The CDR3 consists of 11 residues. The CDR3 nucleotides are TGTGCCAGCACCCTGGGACGGGGACAGTACTTC. Its translation: CASTLGRGQYF.

This clonotype has ten or more counts. The chain employs TRBV19 and TRBJ1-1; TRBD1 might be the D (5 bases). The CDR3 is 17 amino acids. With 6 bases removed from V and 1 base from J, the gap between germline ends came to 21 bases. Per germline, CDR1 LNHDA and CDR2 SQIVND (reference sequence). The CDR3 loop reads CASRSGLMTIKNTEAFF. The CDR3 DNA sequence: TGTGCCAGTAGATCAGGGTTGATGACGATCAAGAACACTGAAGCTTTCTTT.

Of note for this clonotype: A much larger clone lies one base from this, so it may be a read error. This chain connects TRBV10-3 to TRBJ1-1, with D perhaps TRBD1 (5 bases). The V gene lost 4 bases and the J gene lost 9 bases, with 15 bases spanning the gap. Germline CDR1 reads ENHRY; CDR2 reads SYGVKD. The CDR3 consists of 13 residues. The CDR3 DNA reads as TGTGCCATCAGTGTTGTAGGGGCAAGTAAAGCTTTCTTT. Protein: CAISVVGASKAFF.

In its sample, this clonotype was seen many times. This sequence joins TRBV6-2 or TRBV6-3 and TRBJ2-7, with D perhaps TRBD2 (6 bases). CDR1 and CDR2 from the germline V gene are MNHEY and SVGEGT. V was trimmed by 6 bases and J by 3 bases, leaving 15 bases between them. This CDR3 is 14 amino acids long. This CDR3 reads CASSPLAEFYEQYF. The CDR3 DNA reads as TGTGCCAGCAGCCCCTTAGCGGAATTCTACGAGCAGTACTTC.

This clonotype has a count of ten or more. The rearrangement joins TRBV2 to TRBJ1-1; D possibly corresponds to TRBD1 (5 bases). Germline values: CDR1 SNHLY, CDR2 FYNNEI. V lost 5 bases and J 4 bases, leaving 17 bases between the germline ends. CDR3 length: 15 residues. Here the CDR3 reads CASSPDKGPATEAFF. CDR3 sequence (DNA): TGTGCCAGCAGTCCGGACAAGGGGCCCGCCACTGAAGCTTTCTTT.

This clonotype was counted ten times or more. The chain links TRBV29-1 to TRBJ2-7, with D unclear. Between the trimmed V and J ends, which lost 1 base and 2 bases, there was a span of 9 bases. This CDR3 region has 13 residues. Looked up from germline, CDR1 is SQVTM and CDR2 is ANQGSEA. CDR3 in DNA: TGCAGCGTTGAAGGTGACATAGCCTACGAGCAGTACTTC. Protein: CSVEGDIAYEQYF.

This clonotype was picked up many times. The chain couples TRBV4-3 to TRBJ1-5; unclear D gene. Germline lookup yields CDR1 LGHNA and CDR2 YSLEER. The CDR3 extends over 13 amino acids. The V end lost 0 bases, the J end lost 6 bases, and 6 bases lay between the germline ends. The CDR3 sequence is CASSQDFSQPQHF. The DNA for the CDR3 is TGCGCCAGCAGCCAAGATTTCAGTCAGCCCCAGCATTTT.

Notes on this clonotype: A read error may be the cause here, since a much bigger clone is one base away. The CDR3 protein is CASSNSQGRGGTQYF. The CDR3 nucleotides are TGTGCCAGCAGTAATAGCCAGGGGCGTGGAGGGACCCAGTACTTC. The rearrangement uses TRBV7-2 and TRBJ2-5, with TRBD1 as a possible D gene (6 bases). Germline V gene lookup returns CDR1 SGHTA and CDR2 FQGNSA. The CDR3 contains 15 residues. V lost 6 bases and J lost 7, with 21 bases in between.

The sample holds many counts of this clonotype. The chain joins TRBV6-1 to TRBJ2-7; 9 bases line up with TRBD2. CDR1 is MNHNS, CDR2 SASEGT, per germline. The CDR3 spans 16 residues. The junction had 9 bases not matched to a gene; V was cut back by 2 bases and J by 4 bases. The CDR3 region is CASSEIGLGLAYEQYF. In nucleotides, the CDR3 is TGTGCCAGCAGTGAAATCGGTCTGGGACTAGCTTACGAGCAGTACTTC.

This clonotype was observed many times. The chain links TRBV11-2 to TRBJ1-3, with TRBD1 matching over 7 bases. The CDR3 is made up of 15 amino acids. The germline CDR1 and CDR2 sequences are SGHAT and FQNNGV. The trim removed 3 bases at V and 0 bases at J, leaving 2 bases unmatched. The DNA for the CDR3 is TGTGCCAGCAGCTTTCAGGGGGACTCTGGAAACACCATATATTTT. This codes for CASSFQGDSGNTIYF.